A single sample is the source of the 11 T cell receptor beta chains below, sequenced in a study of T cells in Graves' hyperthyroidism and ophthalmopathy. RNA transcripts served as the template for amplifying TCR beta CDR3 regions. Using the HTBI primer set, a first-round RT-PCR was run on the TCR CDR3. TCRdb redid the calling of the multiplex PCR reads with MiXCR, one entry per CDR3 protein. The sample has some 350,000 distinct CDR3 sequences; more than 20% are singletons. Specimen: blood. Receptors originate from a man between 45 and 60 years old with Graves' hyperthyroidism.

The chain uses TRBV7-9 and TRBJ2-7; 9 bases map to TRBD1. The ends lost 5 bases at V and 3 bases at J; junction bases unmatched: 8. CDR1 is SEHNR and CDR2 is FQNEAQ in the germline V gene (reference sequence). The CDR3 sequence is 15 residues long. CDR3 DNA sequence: TGTGCCAGCAGCGGGGGACAGGGACTGAACTACGAGCAGTACTTC. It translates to CASSGGQGLNYEQYF.

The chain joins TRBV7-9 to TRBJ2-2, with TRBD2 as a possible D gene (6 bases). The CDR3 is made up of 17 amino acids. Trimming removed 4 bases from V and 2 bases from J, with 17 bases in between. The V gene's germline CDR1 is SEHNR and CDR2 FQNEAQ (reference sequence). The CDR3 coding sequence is TGTGCCAGCAGCTCCCCCGGGGGTCACCTCAACACCGGGGAGCTGTTTTTT. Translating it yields CASSSPGGHLNTGELFF.

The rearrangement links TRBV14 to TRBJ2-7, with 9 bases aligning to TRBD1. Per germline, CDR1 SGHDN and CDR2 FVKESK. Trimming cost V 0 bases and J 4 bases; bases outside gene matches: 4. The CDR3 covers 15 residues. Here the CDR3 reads CASSQESTGGYEQYF. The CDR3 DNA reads TGTGCCAGCAGCCAAGAGTCGACAGGGGGTTACGAGCAGTACTTC.

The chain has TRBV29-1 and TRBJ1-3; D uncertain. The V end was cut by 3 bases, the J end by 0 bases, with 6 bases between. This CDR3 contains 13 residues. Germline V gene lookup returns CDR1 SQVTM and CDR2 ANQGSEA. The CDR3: CSVDGSSGNTIYF. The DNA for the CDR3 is TGCAGCGTTGACGGTAGCTCTGGAAACACCATATATTTT.

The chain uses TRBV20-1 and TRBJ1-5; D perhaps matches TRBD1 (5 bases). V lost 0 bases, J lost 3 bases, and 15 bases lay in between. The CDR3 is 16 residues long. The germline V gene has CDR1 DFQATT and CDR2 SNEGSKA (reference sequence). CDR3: CSARDYGGKDNQPQHF. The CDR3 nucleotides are TGCAGTGCTAGAGATTACGGGGGGAAGGACAATCAGCCCCAGCATTTT.

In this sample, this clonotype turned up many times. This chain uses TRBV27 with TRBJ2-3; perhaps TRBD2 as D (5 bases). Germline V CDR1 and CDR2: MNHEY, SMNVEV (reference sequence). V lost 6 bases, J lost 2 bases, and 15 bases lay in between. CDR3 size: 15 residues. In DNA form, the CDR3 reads TGTGCCAGCAGCCCCGGACTTTTTCCCACAGATACGCAGTATTTT. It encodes CASSPGLFPTDTQYF.

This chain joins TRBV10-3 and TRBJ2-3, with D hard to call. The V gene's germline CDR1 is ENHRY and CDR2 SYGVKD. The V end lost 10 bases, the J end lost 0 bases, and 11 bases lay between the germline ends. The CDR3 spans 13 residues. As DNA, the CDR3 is TGTGCCACCGAGAGCAAAAGCACAGATACGCAGTATTTT. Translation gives CATESKSTDTQYF.

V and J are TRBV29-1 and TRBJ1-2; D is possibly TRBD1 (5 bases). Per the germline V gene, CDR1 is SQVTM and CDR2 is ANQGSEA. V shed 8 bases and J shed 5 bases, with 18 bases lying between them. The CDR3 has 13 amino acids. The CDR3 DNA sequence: TGCAGCCTCCGGTGGGGGGTGGTATATGGCTACACCTTC. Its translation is CSLRWGVVYGYTF. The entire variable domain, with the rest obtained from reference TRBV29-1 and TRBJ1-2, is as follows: SAVISQKPSRDICQRGTSLTIQCQVDSQVTMMFWYRQQPGQSLTLIATANQGSEATYESGFVIDKFPISRPNLTFSTLTVSNMSPEDSSIYLCSLRWGVVYGYTFGSGTRLTVV.

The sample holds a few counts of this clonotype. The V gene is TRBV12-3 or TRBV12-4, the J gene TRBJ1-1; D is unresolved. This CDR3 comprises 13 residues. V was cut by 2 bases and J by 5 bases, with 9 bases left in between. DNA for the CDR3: TGTGCCAGCAGTTTAAGGTCCAAAACTGAAGCTTTCTTT. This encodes CASSLRSKTEAFF.

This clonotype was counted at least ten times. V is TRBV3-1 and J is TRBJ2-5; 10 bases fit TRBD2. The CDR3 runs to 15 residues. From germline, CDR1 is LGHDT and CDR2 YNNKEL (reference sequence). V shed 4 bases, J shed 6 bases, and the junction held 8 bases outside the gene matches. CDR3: CASSPPSSGRKTQYF. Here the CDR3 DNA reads TGTGCCAGCAGCCCGCCCTCTAGCGGGAGAAAGACCCAGTACTTC.

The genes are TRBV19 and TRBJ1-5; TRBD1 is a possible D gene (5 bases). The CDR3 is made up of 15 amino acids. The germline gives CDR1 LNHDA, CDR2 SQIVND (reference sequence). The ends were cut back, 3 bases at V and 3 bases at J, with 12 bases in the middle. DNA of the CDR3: TGTGCCAGTAGTATGTATAGGGGAGACAATCAGCCCCAGCATTTT. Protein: CASSMYRGDNQPQHF.